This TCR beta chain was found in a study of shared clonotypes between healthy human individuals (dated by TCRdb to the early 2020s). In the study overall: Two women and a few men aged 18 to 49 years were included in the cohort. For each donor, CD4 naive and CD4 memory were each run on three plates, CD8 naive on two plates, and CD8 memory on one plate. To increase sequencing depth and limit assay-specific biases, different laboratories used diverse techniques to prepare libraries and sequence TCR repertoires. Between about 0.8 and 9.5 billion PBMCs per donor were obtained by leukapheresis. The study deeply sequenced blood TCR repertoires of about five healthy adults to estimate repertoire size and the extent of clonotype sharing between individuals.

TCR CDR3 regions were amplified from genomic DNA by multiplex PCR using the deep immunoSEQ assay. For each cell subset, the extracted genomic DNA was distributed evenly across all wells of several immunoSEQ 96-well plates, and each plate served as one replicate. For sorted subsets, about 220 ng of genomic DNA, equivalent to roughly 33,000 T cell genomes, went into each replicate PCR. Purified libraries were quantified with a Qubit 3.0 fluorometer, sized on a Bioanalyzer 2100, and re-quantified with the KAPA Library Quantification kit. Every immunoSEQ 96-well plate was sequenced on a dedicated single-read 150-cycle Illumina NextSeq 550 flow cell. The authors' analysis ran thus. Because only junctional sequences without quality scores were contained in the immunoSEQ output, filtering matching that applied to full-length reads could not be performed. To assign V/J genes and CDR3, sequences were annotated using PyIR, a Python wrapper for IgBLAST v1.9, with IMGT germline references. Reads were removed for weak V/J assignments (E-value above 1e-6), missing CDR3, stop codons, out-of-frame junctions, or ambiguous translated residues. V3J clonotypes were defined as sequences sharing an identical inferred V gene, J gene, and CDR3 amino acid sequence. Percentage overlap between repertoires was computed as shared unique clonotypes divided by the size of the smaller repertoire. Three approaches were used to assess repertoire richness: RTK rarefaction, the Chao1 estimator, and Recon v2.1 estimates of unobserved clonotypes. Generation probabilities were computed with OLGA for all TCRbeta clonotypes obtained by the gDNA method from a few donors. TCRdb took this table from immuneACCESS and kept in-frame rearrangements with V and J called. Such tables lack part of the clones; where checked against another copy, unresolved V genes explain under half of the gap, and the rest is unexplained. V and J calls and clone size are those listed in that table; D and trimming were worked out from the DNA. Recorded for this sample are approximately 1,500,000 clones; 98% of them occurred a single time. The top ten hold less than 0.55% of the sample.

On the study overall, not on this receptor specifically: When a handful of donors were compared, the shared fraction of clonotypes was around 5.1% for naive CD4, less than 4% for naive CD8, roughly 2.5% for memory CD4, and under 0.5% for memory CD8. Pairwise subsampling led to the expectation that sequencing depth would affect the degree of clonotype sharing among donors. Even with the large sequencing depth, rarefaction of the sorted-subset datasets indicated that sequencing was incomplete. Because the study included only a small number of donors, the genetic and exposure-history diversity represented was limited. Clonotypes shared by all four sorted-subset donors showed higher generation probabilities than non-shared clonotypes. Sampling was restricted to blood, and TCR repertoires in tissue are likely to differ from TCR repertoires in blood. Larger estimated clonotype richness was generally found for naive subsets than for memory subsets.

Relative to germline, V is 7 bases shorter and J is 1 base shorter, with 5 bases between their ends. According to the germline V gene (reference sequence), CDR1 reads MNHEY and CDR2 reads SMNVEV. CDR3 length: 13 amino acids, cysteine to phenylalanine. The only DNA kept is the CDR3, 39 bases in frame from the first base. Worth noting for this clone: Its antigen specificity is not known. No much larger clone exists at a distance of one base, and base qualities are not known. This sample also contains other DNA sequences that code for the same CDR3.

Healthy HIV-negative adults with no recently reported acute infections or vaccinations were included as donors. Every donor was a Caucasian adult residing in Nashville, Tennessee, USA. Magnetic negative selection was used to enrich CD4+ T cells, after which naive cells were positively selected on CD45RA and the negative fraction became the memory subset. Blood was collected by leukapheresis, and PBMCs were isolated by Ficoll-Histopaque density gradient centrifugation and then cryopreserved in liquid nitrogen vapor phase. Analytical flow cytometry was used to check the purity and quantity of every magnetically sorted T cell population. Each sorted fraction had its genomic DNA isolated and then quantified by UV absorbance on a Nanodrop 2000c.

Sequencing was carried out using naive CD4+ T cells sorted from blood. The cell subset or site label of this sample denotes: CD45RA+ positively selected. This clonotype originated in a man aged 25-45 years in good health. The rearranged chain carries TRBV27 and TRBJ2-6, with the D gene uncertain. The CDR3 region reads CASKLSGANVLTF. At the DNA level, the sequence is TGTGCCAGCAAGTTGTCTGGGGCCAACGTCCTGACTTTC.